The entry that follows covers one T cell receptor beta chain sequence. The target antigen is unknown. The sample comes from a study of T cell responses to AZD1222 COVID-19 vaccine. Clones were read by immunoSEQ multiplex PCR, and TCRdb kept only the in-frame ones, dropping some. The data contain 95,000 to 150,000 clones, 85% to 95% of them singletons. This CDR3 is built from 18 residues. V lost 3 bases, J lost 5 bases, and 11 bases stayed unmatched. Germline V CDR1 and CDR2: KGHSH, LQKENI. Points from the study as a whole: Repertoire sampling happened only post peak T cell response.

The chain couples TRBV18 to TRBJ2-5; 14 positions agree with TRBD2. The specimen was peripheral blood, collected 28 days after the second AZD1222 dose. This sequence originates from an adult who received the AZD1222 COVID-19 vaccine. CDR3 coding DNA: TGTGCCAGCTCACCGAGGACTAGCGGGAGGCCCCTGGGGGAGACCCAGTACTTC. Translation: CASSPRTSGRPLGETQYF. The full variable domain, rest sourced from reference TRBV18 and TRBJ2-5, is NAGVMQNPRHLVRRRGQEARLRCSPMKGHSHVYWYRQLPEEGLKFMVYLQKENIIDESGMPKERFSAEFPKEGPSILRIQQVVRGDSAAYFCASSPRTSGRPLGETQYFGPGTRLLVL.